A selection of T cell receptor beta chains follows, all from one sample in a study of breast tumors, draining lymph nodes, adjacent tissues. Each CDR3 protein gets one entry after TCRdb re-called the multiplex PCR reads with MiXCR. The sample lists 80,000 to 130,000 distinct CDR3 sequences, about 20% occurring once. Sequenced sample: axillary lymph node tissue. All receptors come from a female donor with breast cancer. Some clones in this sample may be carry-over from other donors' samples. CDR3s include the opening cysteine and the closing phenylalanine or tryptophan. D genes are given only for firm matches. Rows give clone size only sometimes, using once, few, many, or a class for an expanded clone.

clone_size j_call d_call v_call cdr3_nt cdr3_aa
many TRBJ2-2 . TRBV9 TGTGCCAGCAGCGTAGGGGCGGGCCTGAACACCGGGGAGCTGTTTTTT CASSVGAGLNTGELFF
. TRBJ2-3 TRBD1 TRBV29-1 TGCAGCGTTGCAGGGGGCATTTCTACAGATACGCAGTATTTT CSVAGGISTDTQYF
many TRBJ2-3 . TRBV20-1 TGCAGTGCTAGTCAGGGTTTGAGGGATACGCAGTATTTT CSASQGLRDTQYF
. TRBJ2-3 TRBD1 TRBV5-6 TGTGCCAGCAGGGCCTCACCGGGACAGGGGTTGGCAGATACGCAGTATTTT CASRASPGQGLADTQYF
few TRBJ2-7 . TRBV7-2 TGTACCAGCAGCTTAGGCCTCTACGAGCAGTACTTC CTSSLGLYEQYF
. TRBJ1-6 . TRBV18 TGTGCCAGCTCACCGGCTGGCCGCTATAATTCACCCCTCCACTTT CASSPAGRYNSPLHF
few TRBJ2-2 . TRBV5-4 TGTGCCAGCGCCCCTGACCTAAACACCGGGGAGCTGTTTTTT CASAPDLNTGELFF
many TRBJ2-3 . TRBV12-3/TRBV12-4 TGTGCCAGCAGTCAACTAGGGACTAGCACAGATACGCAGTATTTT CASSQLGTSTDTQYF
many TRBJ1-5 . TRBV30 TGTGCCTGGAGTCAGGAGGGACGACAGCCCCAGCATTTT CAWSQEGRQPQHF
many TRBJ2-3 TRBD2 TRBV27 TGTGCCAGCAGTTTAGGGGGACTAGCGACAGATACGCAGTATTTT CASSLGGLATDTQYF
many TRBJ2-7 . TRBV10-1 TGCGCCAGCGGCGACAGAGGAACCTACGAGCAGTACTTC CASGDRGTYEQYF
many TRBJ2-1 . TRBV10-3 TGTGCCATCAGTGAGTCAGGGCACCGCTCCTACAATGAGCAGTTCTTC CAISESGHRSYNEQFF
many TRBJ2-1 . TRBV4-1 TGCGCCAGCAGCCAAGAACCAGGGCCCAATGAGCAGTTCTTC CASSQEPGPNEQFF
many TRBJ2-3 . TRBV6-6 TGTGCCAGCAGTTACTTGGCAGATACGCAGTATTTT CASSYLADTQYF
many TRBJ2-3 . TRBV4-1 TGCGCCAGCAGCCAGGACTACACGGCGCAGTATTTT CASSQDYTAQYF
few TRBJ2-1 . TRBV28 TGTGCCAGCAGTCCCGGGGCGACAAAAGAGCAGTTCTTC CASSPGATKEQFF
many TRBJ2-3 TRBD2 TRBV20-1 TGCAGTGCTAGGCTTAGCGGGAGGGGGGGCGATACGCAGTATTTT CSARLSGRGGDTQYF
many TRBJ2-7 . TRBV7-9 TGTGCCAGCAGCTTACTGCAGGGTGGATACGAGCAGTACTTC CASSLLQGGYEQYF
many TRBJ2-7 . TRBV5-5 TGTGCCAGCAGCTGGGGGAATGGGGCCACCTACGAGCAGTACTTC CASSWGNGATYEQYF
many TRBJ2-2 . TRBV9 TGTGCCAGCAAGGGAGGAGGGACCGGGGAGCTGTTTTTT CASKGGGTGELFF
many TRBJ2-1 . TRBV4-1 TGCGCCAGCAGCCAAGATGATCCGGGGCCCTACAATGAGCAGTTCTTC CASSQDDPGPYNEQFF